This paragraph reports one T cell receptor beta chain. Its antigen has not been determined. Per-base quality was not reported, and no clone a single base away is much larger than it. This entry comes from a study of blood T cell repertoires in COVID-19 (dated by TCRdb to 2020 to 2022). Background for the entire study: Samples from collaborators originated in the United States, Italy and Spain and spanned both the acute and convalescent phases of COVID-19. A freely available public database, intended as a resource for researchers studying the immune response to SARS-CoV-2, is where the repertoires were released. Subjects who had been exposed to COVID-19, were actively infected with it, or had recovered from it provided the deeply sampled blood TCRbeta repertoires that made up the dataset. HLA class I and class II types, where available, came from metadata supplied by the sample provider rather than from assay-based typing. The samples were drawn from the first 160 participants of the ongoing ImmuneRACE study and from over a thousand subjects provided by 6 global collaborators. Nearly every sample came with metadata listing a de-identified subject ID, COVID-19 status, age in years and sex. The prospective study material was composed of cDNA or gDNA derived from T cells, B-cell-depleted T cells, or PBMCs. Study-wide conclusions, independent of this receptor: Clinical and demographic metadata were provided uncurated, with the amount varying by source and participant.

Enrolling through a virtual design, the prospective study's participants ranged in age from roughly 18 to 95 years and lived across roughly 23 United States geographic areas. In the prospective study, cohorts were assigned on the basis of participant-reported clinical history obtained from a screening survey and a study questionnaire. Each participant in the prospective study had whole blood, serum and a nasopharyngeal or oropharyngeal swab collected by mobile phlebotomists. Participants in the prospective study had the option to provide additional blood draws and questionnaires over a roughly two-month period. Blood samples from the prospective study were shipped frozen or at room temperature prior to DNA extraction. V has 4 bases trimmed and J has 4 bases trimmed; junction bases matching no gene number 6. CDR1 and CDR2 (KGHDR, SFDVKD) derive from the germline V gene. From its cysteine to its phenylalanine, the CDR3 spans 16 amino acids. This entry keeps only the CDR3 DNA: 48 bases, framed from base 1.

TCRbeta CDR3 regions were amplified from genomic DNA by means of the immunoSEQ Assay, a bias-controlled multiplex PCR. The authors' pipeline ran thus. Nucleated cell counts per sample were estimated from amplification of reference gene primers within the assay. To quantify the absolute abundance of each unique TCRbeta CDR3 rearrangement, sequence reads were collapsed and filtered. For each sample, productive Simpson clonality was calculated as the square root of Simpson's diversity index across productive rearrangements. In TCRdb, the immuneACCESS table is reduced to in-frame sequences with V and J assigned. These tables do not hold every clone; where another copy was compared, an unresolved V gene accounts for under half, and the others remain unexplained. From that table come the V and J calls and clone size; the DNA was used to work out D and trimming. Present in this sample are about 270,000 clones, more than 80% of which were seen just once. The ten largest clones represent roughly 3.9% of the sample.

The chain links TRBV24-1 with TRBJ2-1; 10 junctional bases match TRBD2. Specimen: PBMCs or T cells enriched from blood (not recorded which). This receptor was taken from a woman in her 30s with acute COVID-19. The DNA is TGTGCCACCAGTGAACGCGCTAGCGGGGGTTACAATGAGCAGTTCTTC. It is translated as CATSERASGGYNEQFF.